This is a list of T cell receptor beta chains from one sample in a study of cytomegalovirus exposure and HLA in healthy donors. The protocol was immunoSEQ multiplex PCR, while the TCRdb copy is restricted to in-frame clones and leaves out a portion. This table has about 270,000 clones, approximately 86% appearing once. The sequenced sample was PBMCs. The receptors stem from a woman younger than 35 in good health and CMV-seronegative. Each CDR3 is given with its conserved first and last residue. A D gene is named only where the DNA matches it firmly. Expanded clones get a size class; other rows say once, few or many, or leave the size out.

d_gene	v_gene	j_gene	abundance	CDR3nt	CDR3aa
TRBD1	TRBV7-9	TRBJ1-4	.	TGTGCCAGCAGCTTAGGGCAGGGGGTTGAAAAACTGTTTTTT	CASSLGQGVEKLFF
TRBD1	TRBV7-9	TRBJ1-4	.	TGTGCCAGCAGCCCCGGGACAGGGGGAGAAAAACTGTTTTTT	CASSPGTGGEKLFF
TRBD1	TRBV4-3	TRBJ1-6	.	TGCGCCAGCAGCCAAGATGATAGGACAGGGGTTAATTCACCCCTCCACTTT	CASSQDDRTGVNSPLHF
TRBD1	TRBV6-5	TRBJ1-5	.	TGTGCCAGCAGAGGGACAGGGGCTGATGGTCAGCCCCAGCATTTT	CASRGTGADGQPQHF
.	TRBV9	TRBJ1-1	.	TGTGCCAGCAGCGGACACAGGACCACTGAAGCTTTCTTT	CASSGHRTTEAFF
.	TRBV27	TRBJ1-2	.	TGTGCCAGCCTTGGGGGGGCTGCTAACTATGGCTACACCTTC	CASLGGAANYGYTF
.	TRBV2	TRBJ1-3	few	TGTGCCAGCAGAAGGGTAGCGGGAAACACCATATATTTT	CASRRVAGNTIYF
.	TRBV10-1	TRBJ2-1	.	TGCGCCAGCATATTTAAGACTAACGGCTCCTACAATGAGCAGTTCTTC	CASIFKTNGSYNEQFF
.	TRBV18	TRBJ1-3	.	TGTGCCAGCTCACCCACGGCAGGTGGAAACACCATATATTTT	CASSPTAGGNTIYF
.	TRBV6-1	TRBJ1-5	.	TGTGCCAGCAGGGGGGGACTTAATCAGCCCCAGCATTTT	CASRGGLNQPQHF
.	TRBV7-2	TRBJ2-7	.	TGTGCCAGCAGCTTAGATCTGGACAGCTACGAGCAGTACTTC	CASSLDLDSYEQYF
.	TRBV28	TRBJ1-2	once	TGTGCCAGCAGTTTAGAATCCGGAGGCGGGGGCTACACCTTC	CASSLESGGGGYTF
.	TRBV5-1	TRBJ1-2	.	TGCGCCAGCAGCTTGGGCACAGAAGTTAACTATGGCTACACCTTC	CASSLGTEVNYGYTF
TRBD1	TRBV11-3	TRBJ2-2	.	TGTGCCAGCAGGGAGACAGGGTTTGGTGGGGAGCTGTTTTTT	CASRETGFGGELFF
TRBD1	TRBV4-3	TRBJ2-7	.	TGCGCCAGCAGCCTTAATACAGGGGCCTACGAGCAGTACTTC	CASSLNTGAYEQYF
.	TRBV6-5	TRBJ1-1	.	TGTGCCAGCAGCCGCTCCGGACAGATGAACACTGAAGCTTTCTTT	CASSRSGQMNTEAFF
.	TRBV13	TRBJ1-2	.	TGTGCCAGCAGCTTAGGCGCAGGGGAGTCTCAAGGCTACACCTTC	CASSLGAGESQGYTF
TRBD1	TRBV4-3	TRBJ1-1	.	TGCGCCAGCAGCCAAGAAGGTAGAAGGGGGCGCGGGGCTTTCTTT	CASSQEGRRGRGAFF
.	TRBV6-5	TRBJ2-2	once	TGTGCCAGCAGTTGGGGAGCGAACACCGGGGAGCTGTTTTTT	CASSWGANTGELFF
TRBD1	TRBV28	TRBJ2-7	.	TGTGCCAGCAGCGGACAGGGGGCCCACGAGCAGTACTTC	CASSGQGAHEQYF
.	TRBV29-1	TRBJ1-2	.	TGCAGCGTATACAGGGATGGCTACACCTTC	CSVYRDGYTF
.	TRBV6-5	TRBJ1-2	.	TGTGCCAGCAGTTACTCCCGGGGGGCCTATGGCTACACCTTC	CASSYSRGAYGYTF
.	TRBV15	TRBJ2-6	.	TGTGCCACCAGAGAGTCGCCGGGTGGGGCCAACGTCCTGACTTTC	CATRESPGGANVLTF
.	TRBV2	TRBJ1-1	once	TGTGCCAGTTTTGAGCACGCGAACACTGAAGCTTTCTTT	CASFEHANTEAFF
.	TRBV19	TRBJ1-1	few	TGTGCCAGTAGTATAGGGGGTGGACTATTCGACACTGAAGCTTTCTTT	CASSIGGGLFDTEAFF
.	TRBV4-3	TRBJ1-5	.	TGCGCCAGCAGCCAAGGACGGGGGTCAAGGCAGCCCCAGCATTTT	CASSQGRGSRQPQHF
TRBD1	TRBV5-4	TRBJ2-1	.	TGTGCCAGCAGCCCGAGCCGGGACAGGGTCAATGAGCAGTTCTTC	CASSPSRDRVNEQFF
.	TRBV6-1	TRBJ2-1	few	TGTGCCAGCAGTGAGTGGCTAGCCCTCGATGAGCAGTTCTTC	CASSEWLALDEQFF